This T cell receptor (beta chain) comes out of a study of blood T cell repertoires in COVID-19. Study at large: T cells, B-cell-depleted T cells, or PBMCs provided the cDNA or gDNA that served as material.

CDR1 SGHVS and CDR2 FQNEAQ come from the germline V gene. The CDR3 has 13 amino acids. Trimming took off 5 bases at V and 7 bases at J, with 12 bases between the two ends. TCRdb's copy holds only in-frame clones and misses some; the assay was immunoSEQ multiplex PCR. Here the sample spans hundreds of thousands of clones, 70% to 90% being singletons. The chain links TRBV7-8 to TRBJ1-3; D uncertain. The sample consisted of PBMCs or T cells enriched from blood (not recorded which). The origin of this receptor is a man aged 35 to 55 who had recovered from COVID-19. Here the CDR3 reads CASSDAVGNTIYF. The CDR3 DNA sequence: TGTGCCAGCAGCGACGCGGTTGGGAACACCATATATTTT.